Here is one TCR beta chain with its context. This sample was included in a study of blood T cell repertoires in COVID-19. Trimming at V came to 0 bases and at J to 4 bases, leaving 9 bases not matched to a gene. The length of the CDR3 is 17 residues. CDR1 is LGHDT and CDR2 is YNNKEL in the germline V gene (reference sequence). Shortly before study entry, within 2 weeks, exposed participants had met a COVID-19 case. Under the authors' procedure: The authors estimated nucleated cell counts from reference gene primer amplification. Using immunoSEQ multiplex PCR, the repertoire was profiled, and TCRdb retains in-frame clones only, with some absent. D and trimming were read from the DNA, whereas the V and J calls and clone size are those reported in that table. The sample has around 140,000 clones, around 90% seen once.

The sample consisted of PBMCs or T cells enriched from blood (not recorded which). The clonotype comes from a woman aged 40 to 55 who had been exposed to COVID-19. This chain links TRBV3-1 (or the pseudogene TRBV3-2) with TRBJ2-1, with 7 bases lining up with TRBD2. CDR3 bases: TGTGCCAGCAGCCAAGAAGGAAGTCTAGCGGTATACAATGAGCAGTTCTTC. It codes for CASSQEGSLAVYNEQFF.